These 10 T cell receptor beta chains share one sample of origin, sequenced in a study of blood T cell dynamics during melanoma immunotherapy. Clones were read by immunoSEQ multiplex PCR, and TCRdb kept only the in-frame ones, dropping some. In the table there are several thousand clones, about 88% of which are singletons. Time point described: pre-treatment baseline. This specimen consisted of blood, obtained from a patient treated with checkpoint blockade. The receptor source for this set is a human donor with melanoma.

The chain employs TRBV5-3 and TRBJ2-7; D remains unclear. TRBV5-3 is an open reading frame whose function is uncertain. The germline V and J ends were trimmed by 5 bases and 1 base, with 7 bases remaining between them. The CDR3 has 12 amino acids. The CDR3 region is CARRGGSYEQYF. The CDR3 bases are TGTGCCAGAAGGGGTGGGTCCTACGAGCAGTACTTC.

This chain links TRBV7-2 with TRBJ2-2; D call uncertain. Germline loops: CDR1 SGHTA, CDR2 FQGNSA. V was clipped by 1 base and J by 4 bases, with 7 bases between them. The CDR3 contains 14 residues. CDR3 DNA sequence: TGTGCCAGCAGCTTAGTCTTCCGCACCGGGGAGCTGTTTTTT. Amino acids: CASSLVFRTGELFF.

The genes are TRBV5-1 and TRBJ2-3, with TRBD1 identical over 9 bases. Losses at the gene ends were 1 base for V and 4 bases for J; bases not matched to a gene: 4. The CDR3 is 15 residues long. Germline V CDR1 and CDR2: SGHRS, YFSETQ. This chain's CDR3 is CASSLTGGSADTQYF. Here the CDR3 DNA reads TGCGCCAGCAGCTTGACAGGGGGCTCGGCAGATACGCAGTATTTT.

The genes are TRBV7-9 and TRBJ1-1; D not certain. CDR1 is SEHNR and CDR2 is FQNEAQ in the germline V gene (reference sequence). Trimming took off 2 bases at V and 3 bases at J, with 7 bases between the two ends. The length of the CDR3 is 13 residues. For the CDR3, the DNA is TGTGCCAGCAGCTTACGGGTTTACACTGAAGCTTTCTTT. Amino acids: CASSLRVYTEAFF.

V and J are TRBV6-1 and TRBJ2-1; D gene ambiguous. The germline CDR1 and CDR2 sequences are MNHNS and SASEGT. The CDR3 is 13 residues long. The ends were cut back, 8 bases at V and 2 bases at J, with 10 bases in the middle. CDR3 in amino acids: CASGRLTYNEQFF. For the CDR3, the DNA is TGTGCCAGCGGACGTTTAACCTACAATGAGCAGTTCTTC.

This rearrangement joins TRBV5-8 to TRBJ1-1; 8 positions match TRBD1. V lost 4 bases, J lost 6 bases, and 14 bases stayed unmatched. Germline assignment: CDR1 SGHTS and CDR2 YDEGEE. The CDR3 consists of 16 residues. CDR3 sequence (DNA): TGTGCCAGCAGCCGCGGGACCCCCGGGACAGGTTCTGAAGCTTTCTTT. Translated: CASSRGTPGTGSEAFF.

The chain combines TRBV5-5 with TRBJ1-1; unclear D gene. This CDR3 spans 13 amino acids. CDR1 SGHKS and CDR2 YYEKEE come from the germline V gene (reference sequence). V was clipped by 2 bases and J by 0 bases, with 5 bases between them. CDR3 bases: TGTGCCAGCAGCTTATGGGTGAACACTGAAGCTTTCTTT. Its protein product is CASSLWVNTEAFF.

V and J are TRBV5-6 and TRBJ2-5, with a possible D match to TRBD2 (5 bases). This CDR3 region has 13 residues. CDR1 and CDR2 (germline): SGHDT, YYEEEE. Trimming shortened V by 0 bases and J by 5 bases, and 8 bases separated the two germline ends. CDR3 sequence (DNA): TGTGCCAGCAGCTTGGAACGGAGGGAGACCCAGTACTTC. Protein: CASSLERRETQYF.

V and J are TRBV4-3 and TRBJ2-7; 9 nucleotides align to TRBD1. Germline values: CDR1 LGHNA, CDR2 YSLEER. CDR3 length: 14 amino acids. With 3 bases clipped from V and 2 bases from J, the junction kept 2 bases outside the gene matches. The CDR3 nucleotides read TGCGCCAGCAGCCAGGACAGGGGTACCTACGAGCAGTACTTC. As protein: CASSQDRGTYEQYF.

This clone was seen only once. At one boundary the junction diverges from the germline segment, which might be a read error. J is TRBJ2-7 and V is TRBV7-7, with 9 bases aligning to TRBD1. CDR1 and CDR2 (germline): SSHAT, FNYEAQ (reference sequence). The length of the CDR3 is 13 residues. The CDR3 DNA reads as TGTGCTAGCAGCCCAGGGACAGGGCAGGGGCAGTACTTC. This sequence encodes CASSPGTGQGQYF.